This TCR beta chain stems from a study of T cell responses to AZD1222 COVID-19 vaccine. V lost 3 bases, J lost 4 bases, and 12 bases lay in between. The CDR3 consists of 13 residues. Looked up from germline, CDR1 is SQVTM and CDR2 is ANQGSEA. The table came from immunoSEQ multiplex PCR; TCRdb's copy has only in-frame clones and leaves some out. Of 150,000 to 200,000 clones in the sample, 90% to 95% were seen once. The chain links TRBV29-1 to TRBJ1-1, with D possibly matching TRBD1 (5 bases). The clonotype comes from an adult who received the AZD1222 COVID-19 vaccine. The sample here was peripheral blood, taken 28 days after the second AZD1222 dose. CDR3 residues: CSVDTGLSTEAFF. CDR3 DNA: TGCAGCGTTGATACGGGGCTGAGCACTGAAGCTTTCTTT.